This T cell receptor beta chain was sequenced for a study of blood T cell repertoires in COVID-19. Study-wide context: Whether acute or convalescent, the COVID-19 samples came from the United States, Italy and Spain. T cells, B-cell-depleted T cells, or PBMCs provided the cDNA or gDNA that served as material.

In the original analysis: Nucleated cell number was recorded as an estimate derived from reference gene primer amplification. Here immunoSEQ multiplex PCR was the method, and the copy in TCRdb shows in-frame clones only, minus some. The V and J calls and clone size are taken from that table; D and trimming were inferred from the DNA. Here the sample spans roughly 240,000 clones, approximately 87% being singletons. The TCR was taken from a man between 60 and 75 years old who had recovered from COVID-19. Sequenced material: peripheral blood.

As DNA, the CDR3 is TGTGCCAGCAGGACAGCAACTAATGAAAAACTGTTTTTT. Its protein product is CASRTATNEKLFF. The chain couples TRBV6-5 to TRBJ1-4, with a possible D match to TRBD1 (5 bases). V was trimmed by 6 bases and J by 0 bases, leaving 5 bases between them. This CDR3 is 13 amino acids long. CDR1 is MNHEY, CDR2 SVGAGI, per germline.